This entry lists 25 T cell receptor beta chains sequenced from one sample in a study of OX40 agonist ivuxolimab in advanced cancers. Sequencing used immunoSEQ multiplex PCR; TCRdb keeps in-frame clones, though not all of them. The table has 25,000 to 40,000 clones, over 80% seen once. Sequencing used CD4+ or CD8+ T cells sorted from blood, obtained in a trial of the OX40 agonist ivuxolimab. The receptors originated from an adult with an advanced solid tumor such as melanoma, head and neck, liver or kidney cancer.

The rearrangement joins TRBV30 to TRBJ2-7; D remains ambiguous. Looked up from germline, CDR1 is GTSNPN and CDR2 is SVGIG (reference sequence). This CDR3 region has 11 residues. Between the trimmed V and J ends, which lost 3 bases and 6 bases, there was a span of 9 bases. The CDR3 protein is CAWRASGEQYF. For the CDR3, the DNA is TGTGCCTGGAGGGCTAGTGGCGAGCAGTACTTC.

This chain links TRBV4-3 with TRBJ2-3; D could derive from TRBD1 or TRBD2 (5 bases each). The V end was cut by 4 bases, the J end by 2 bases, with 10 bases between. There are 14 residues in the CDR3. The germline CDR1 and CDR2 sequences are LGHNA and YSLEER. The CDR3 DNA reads TGCGCCAGCAGCCGGGACGCTCTCACAGATACGCAGTATTTT. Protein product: CASSRDALTDTQYF.

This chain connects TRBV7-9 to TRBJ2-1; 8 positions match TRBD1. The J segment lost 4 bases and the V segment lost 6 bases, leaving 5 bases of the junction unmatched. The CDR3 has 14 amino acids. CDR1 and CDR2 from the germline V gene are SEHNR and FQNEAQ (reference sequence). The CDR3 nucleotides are TGTGCCAGCAGATTGGGACAGGCTTACAATGAGCAGTTCTTC. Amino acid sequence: CASRLGQAYNEQFF.

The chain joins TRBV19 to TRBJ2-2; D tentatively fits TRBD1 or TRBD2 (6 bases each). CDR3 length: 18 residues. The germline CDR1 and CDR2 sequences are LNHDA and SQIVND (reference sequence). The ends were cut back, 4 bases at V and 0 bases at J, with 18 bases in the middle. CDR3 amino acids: CASSTNPGGGTNTGELFF. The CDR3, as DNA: TGTGCCAGTAGTACGAATCCTGGAGGGGGGACGAACACCGGGGAGCTGTTTTTT.

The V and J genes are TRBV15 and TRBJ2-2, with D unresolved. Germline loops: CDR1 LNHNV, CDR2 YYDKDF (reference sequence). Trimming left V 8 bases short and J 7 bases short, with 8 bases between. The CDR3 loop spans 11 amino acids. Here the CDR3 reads CATSVGGELFF. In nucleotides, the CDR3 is TGTGCCACCTCTGTTGGCGGGGAGCTGTTTTTT.

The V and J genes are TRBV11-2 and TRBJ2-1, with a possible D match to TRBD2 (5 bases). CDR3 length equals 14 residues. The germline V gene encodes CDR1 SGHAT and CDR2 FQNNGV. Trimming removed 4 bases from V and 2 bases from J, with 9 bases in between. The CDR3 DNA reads TGTGCCAGCAGCTCCAGCGGAGCCTACAATGAGCAGTTCTTC. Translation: CASSSSGAYNEQFF. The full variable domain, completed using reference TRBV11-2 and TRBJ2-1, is EAGVAQSPRYKIIEKRQSVAFWCNPISGHATLYWYQQILGQGPKLLIQFQNNGVVDDSQLPKDRFSAERLKGVDSTLKIQPAKLEDSAVYLCASSSSGAYNEQFFGPGTRLTVL.

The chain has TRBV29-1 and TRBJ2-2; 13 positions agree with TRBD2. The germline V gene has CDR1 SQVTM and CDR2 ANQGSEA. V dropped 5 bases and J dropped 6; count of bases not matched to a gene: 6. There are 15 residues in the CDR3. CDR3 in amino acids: CSVKLAGGPSGELFF. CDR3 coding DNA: TGCAGCGTTAAACTAGCGGGAGGGCCTTCCGGGGAGCTGTTTTTT.

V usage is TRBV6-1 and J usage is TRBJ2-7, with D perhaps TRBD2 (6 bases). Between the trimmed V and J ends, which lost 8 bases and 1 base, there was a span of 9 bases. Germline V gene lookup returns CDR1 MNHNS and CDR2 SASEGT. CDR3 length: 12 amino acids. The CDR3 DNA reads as TGTGCCAGCCATAGCGGTTCCTACGAGCAGTACTTC. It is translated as CASHSGSYEQYF.

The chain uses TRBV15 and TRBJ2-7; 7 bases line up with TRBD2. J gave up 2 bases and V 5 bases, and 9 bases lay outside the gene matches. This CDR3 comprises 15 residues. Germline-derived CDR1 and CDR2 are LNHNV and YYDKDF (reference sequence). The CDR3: CATSSLAGAPYEQYF. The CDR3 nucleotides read TGTGCCACCAGCTCTCTCGCGGGAGCACCCTACGAGCAGTACTTC.

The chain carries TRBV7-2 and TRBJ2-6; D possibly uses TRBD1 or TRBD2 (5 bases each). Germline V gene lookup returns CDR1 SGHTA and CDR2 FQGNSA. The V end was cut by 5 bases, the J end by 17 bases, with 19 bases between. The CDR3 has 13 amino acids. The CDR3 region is CASSLTRDGRMTF. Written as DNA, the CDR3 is TGTGCCAGCAGCCTCACTCGGGACGGACGGATGACTTTC.

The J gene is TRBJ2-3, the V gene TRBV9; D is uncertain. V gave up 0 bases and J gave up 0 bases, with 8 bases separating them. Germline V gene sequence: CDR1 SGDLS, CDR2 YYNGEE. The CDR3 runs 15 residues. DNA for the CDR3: TGTGCCAGCAGCGTAGGGCTCACTAGCACAGATACGCAGTATTTT. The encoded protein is CASSVGLTSTDTQYF. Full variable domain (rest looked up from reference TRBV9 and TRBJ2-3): DSGVTQTPKHLITATGQRVTLRCSPRSGDLSVYWYQQSLDQGLQFLIQYYNGEERAKGNILERFSAQQFPDLHSELNLSSLELGDSALYFCASSVGLTSTDTQYFGPGTRLTVL.

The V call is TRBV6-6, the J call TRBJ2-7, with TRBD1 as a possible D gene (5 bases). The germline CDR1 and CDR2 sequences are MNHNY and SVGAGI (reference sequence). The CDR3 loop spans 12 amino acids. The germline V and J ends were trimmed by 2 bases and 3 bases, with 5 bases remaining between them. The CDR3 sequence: CASSYGHYEQYF. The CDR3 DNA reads TGTGCCAGCAGTTACGGACACTACGAGCAGTACTTC.

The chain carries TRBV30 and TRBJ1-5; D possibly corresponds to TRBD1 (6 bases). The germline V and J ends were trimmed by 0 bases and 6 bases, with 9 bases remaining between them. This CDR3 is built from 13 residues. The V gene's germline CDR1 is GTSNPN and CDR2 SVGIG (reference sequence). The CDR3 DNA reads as TGTGCCTGGAGTGTGGGGGGCACTCAGCCCCAGCATTTT. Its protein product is CAWSVGGTQPQHF.

The CDR3 sequence is CASSPRDRSTDTQYF. The CDR3 region has the DNA TGTGCCAGCAGCCCCCGGGACAGGAGCACAGATACGCAGTATTTT. The rearrangement joins TRBV9 to TRBJ2-3; 8 bases fit TRBD1. From germline, CDR1 is SGDLS and CDR2 YYNGEE. Trimming took 4 bases from V and 0 from J; bases not matched to a gene: 4. There are 15 residues in the CDR3. The entire variable domain, with the rest obtained from reference TRBV9 and TRBJ2-3, is as follows: DSGVTQTPKHLITATGQRVTLRCSPRSGDLSVYWYQQSLDQGLQFLIQYYNGEERAKGNILERFSAQQFPDLHSELNLSSLELGDSALYFCASSPRDRSTDTQYFGPGTRLTVL.

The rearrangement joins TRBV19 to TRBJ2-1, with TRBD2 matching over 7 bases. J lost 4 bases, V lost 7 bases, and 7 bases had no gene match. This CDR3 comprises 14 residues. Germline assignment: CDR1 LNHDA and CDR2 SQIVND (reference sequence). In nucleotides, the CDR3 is TGTGCCAGTACCATCGGGGGACTATACAATGAGCAGTTCTTC. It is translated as CASTIGGLYNEQFF.

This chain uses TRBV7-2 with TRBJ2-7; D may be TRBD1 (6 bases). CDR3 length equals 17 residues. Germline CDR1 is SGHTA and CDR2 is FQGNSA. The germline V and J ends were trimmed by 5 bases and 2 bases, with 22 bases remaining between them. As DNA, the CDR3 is TGTGCCAGCAGCCAGGAGATAACAGGGCGTGCGGCCTACGAGCAGTACTTC. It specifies CASSQEITGRAAYEQYF.

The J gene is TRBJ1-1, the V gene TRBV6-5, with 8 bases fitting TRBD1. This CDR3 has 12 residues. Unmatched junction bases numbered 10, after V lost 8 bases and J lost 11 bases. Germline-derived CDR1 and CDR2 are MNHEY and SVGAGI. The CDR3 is CASHSDRESAFF. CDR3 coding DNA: TGTGCCAGCCACTCGGACAGGGAATCGGCTTTCTTT.

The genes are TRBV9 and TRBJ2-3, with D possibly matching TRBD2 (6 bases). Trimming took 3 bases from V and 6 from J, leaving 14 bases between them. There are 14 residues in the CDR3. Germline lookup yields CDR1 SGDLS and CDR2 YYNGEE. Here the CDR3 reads CASSGQAGGDTQYF. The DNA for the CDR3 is TGTGCCAGCAGCGGCCAGGCTGGAGGGGATACGCAGTATTTT.

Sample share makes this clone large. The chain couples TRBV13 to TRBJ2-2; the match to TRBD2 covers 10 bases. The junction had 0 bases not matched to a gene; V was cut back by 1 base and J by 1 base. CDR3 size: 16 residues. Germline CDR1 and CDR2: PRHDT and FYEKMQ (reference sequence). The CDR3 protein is CASSLVAGGNTGELFF. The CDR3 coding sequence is TGTGCCAGCAGCTTAGTAGCGGGAGGGAACACCGGGGAGCTGTTTTTT.

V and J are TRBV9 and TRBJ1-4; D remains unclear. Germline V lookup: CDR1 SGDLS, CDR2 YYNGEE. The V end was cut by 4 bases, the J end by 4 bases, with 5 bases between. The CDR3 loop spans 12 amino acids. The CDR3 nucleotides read TGTGCCAGCAGCTCCAATAATGAAAAACTGTTTTTT. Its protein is CASSSNNEKLFF.

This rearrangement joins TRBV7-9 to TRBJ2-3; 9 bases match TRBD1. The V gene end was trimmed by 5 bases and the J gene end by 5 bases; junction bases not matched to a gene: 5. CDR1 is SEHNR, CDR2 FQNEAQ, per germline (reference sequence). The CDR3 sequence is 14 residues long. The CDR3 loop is CASSPDRGVDTQYF. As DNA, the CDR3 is TGTGCCAGCAGCCCGGACAGGGGCGTAGATACGCAGTATTTT.

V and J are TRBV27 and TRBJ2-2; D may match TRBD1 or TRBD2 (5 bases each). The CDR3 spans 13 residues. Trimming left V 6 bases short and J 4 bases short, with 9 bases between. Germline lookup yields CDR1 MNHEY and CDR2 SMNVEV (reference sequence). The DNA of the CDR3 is TGTGCCAGCAGCCTGAGGGGCACCGGGGAGCTGTTTTTT. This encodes CASSLRGTGELFF.

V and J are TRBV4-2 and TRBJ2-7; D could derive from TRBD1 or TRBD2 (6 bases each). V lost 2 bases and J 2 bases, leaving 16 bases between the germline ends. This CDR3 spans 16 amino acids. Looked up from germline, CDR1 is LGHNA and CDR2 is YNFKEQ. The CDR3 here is CASSQMGAGNTYEQYF. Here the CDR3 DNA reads TGTGCCAGCAGCCAAATGGGGGCGGGGAACACCTACGAGCAGTACTTC.

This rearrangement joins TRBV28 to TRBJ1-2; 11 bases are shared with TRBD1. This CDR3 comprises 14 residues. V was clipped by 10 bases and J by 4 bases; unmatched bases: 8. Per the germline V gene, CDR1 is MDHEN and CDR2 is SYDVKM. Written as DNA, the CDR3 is TGTGCCACCCTGACGGGACAGGGGGTCTATGGCTACACCTTC. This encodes CATLTGQGVYGYTF.

The CDR3: CASSMEHYYEQYF. The CDR3 nucleotides are TGTGCCAGTAGTATGGAACACTACTACGAGCAGTACTTC. V usage is TRBV19 and J usage is TRBJ2-7; no clear D gene. This CDR3 has 13 residues. V was cut by 3 bases and J by 3 bases, with 9 bases left in between. From germline, CDR1 is LNHDA and CDR2 SQIVND (reference sequence).